What follows are 27 T cell receptor beta chains derived from one specimen sequenced in a study of blood T cell repertoires in COVID-19. Data came from immunoSEQ multiplex PCR; TCRdb stores just in-frame clones and leaves some out. The sample carries 90,000 to 120,000 clones, more than 85% recorded once. Sequenced input: peripheral blood. The origin of the receptors is a human donor in a cohort sampled during active COVID-19.

The gene calls are TRBV5-1 and TRBJ1-6; D is unresolved. Per the germline V gene, CDR1 is SGHRS and CDR2 is YFSETQ. V lost 3 bases to trimming and J lost 5 bases, with 15 bases between them. The CDR3 is 16 amino acids. The CDR3 bases are TGCGCCAGCAGCTCACACTCCGGAGGAGATAATTCACCCCTCCACTTT. Translated, it gives CASSSHSGGDNSPLHF.

This chain links TRBV11-1 with TRBJ2-5, with 8 bases matching TRBD2. The length of the CDR3 is 17 residues. CDR1 is SGHAT, CDR2 FQDESV, per germline (reference sequence). Germline trimming cut 0 bases from V and 0 bases from J; bases unmatched to any gene: 6. The DNA for the CDR3 is TGTGCCAGCAGCTTAGCGCTATCTAGCGGGTACCAAGAGACCCAGTACTTC. Amino acids: CASSLALSSGYQETQYF.

The genes are TRBV5-1 and TRBJ2-7; 10 bases line up with TRBD2. The V gene end was trimmed by 5 bases and the J gene end by 5 bases; junction bases not matched to a gene: 10. The CDR3 spans 15 residues. Germline-derived CDR1 and CDR2 are SGHRS and YFSETQ. The CDR3 DNA follows: TGCGCCAGCAGATTTAGCGGGAGGTACCCCCACGAGCAGTACTTC. Translating it yields CASRFSGRYPHEQYF. The complete variable domain, with remaining parts taken from reference TRBV5-1 and TRBJ2-7, reads KAGVTQTPRYLIKTRGQQVTLSCSPISGHRSVSWYQQTPGQGLQFLFEYFSETQRNKGNFPGRFSGRQFSNSRSEMNVSTLELGDSALYLCASRFSGRYPHEQYFGPGTRLTVT.

The chain couples TRBV6-1 to TRBJ1-1; the match to TRBD1 covers 9 bases. Germline lookup yields CDR1 MNHNS and CDR2 SASEGT. The CDR3 extends over 14 amino acids. J gave up 11 bases and V 2 bases, and 9 bases lay outside the gene matches. CDR3 sequence: CASSERGQGTGAFF. The CDR3 DNA follows: TGTGCCAGCAGTGAAAGGGGACAGGGCACGGGCGCTTTCTTT.

The rearrangement joins TRBV19 to TRBJ2-5; TRBD1 matches at 9 bases. The CDR3 is made up of 13 amino acids. Unmatched junction bases numbered 8, after V lost 9 bases and J lost 6 bases. Germline CDR1 is LNHDA and CDR2 is SQIVND (reference sequence). The CDR3 sequence is CASKPGQGKTQYF. The CDR3 DNA reads TGTGCCAGCAAACCGGGACAGGGAAAGACCCAGTACTTC. Looking up the rest from reference TRBV19 and TRBJ2-5 gives the full variable domain: DGGITQSPKYLFRKEGQNVTLSCEQNLNHDAMYWYRQDPGQGLRLIYYSQIVNDFQKGDIAEGYSVSREKKESFPLTVTSAQKNPTAFYLCASKPGQGKTQYFGPGTRLLVL.

This clone was seen once. V usage is TRBV4-2 and J usage is TRBJ1-2, with 7 nucleotides matching TRBD1. Looked up from germline, CDR1 is LGHNA and CDR2 is YNFKEQ. V lost 1 base, J lost 0 bases, and 5 bases stayed unmatched. The CDR3 loop spans 16 amino acids. The CDR3 DNA follows: TGTGCCAGCAGCCAAGCAGGGGGTGAGGCTAACTATGGCTACACCTTC. Amino acids: CASSQAGGEANYGYTF.

This sequence joins TRBV5-5 and TRBJ1-1; D perhaps matches TRBD1 (6 bases). Germline V gives CDR1 SGHKS, CDR2 YYEKEE (reference sequence). V gave up 3 bases and J gave up 0 bases, with 9 bases separating them. The CDR3 consists of 14 residues. CDR3 nucleotide sequence: TGTGCCAGCAGCTCCCCAGGGGTGAACACTGAAGCTTTCTTT. Translated: CASSSPGVNTEAFF.

V is TRBV4-2 and J is TRBJ2-1, with D possibly TRBD1 on 6 matching bases. Germline V gives CDR1 LGHNA, CDR2 YNFKEQ. CDR3 length: 15 amino acids. V was cut by 2 bases and J by 4 bases, with 12 bases left in between. CDR3 DNA: TGTGCCAGCAGCCAAAAGGGGGATTTTTACAATGAGCAGTTCTTC. The encoded protein is CASSQKGDFYNEQFF.

The rearrangement uses TRBV7-8 and TRBJ1-5, with a possible D match to TRBD1 (5 bases). V gave up 2 bases and J gave up 1 base, with 9 bases separating them. CDR1 SGHVS and CDR2 FQNEAQ come from the germline V gene. The CDR3 is 15 amino acids. The CDR3 region is CASSLQGASNQPQHF. The CDR3 DNA is TGTGCCAGCAGCTTACAGGGTGCCAGCAATCAGCCCCAGCATTTT.

V usage is TRBV7-6 and J usage is TRBJ2-2; 8 bases fit TRBD1. The CDR3 is 14 amino acids. V lost 4 bases to trimming and J lost 4 bases; unmatched junction nucleotides: 2. Germline CDR1 reads SGHVS; CDR2 reads FNYEAQ. DNA of the CDR3: TGTGCCAGCAGCTCCACAGGGGGCACCGGGGAGCTGTTTTTT. Translation: CASSSTGGTGELFF. Using reference TRBV7-6 and TRBJ2-2 for the parts outside the CDR3, the full variable domain is GAGVSQSPRYKVTKRGQDVALRCDPISGHVSLYWYRQALGQGPEFLTYFNYEAQQDKSGLPNDRFSAERPEGSISTLTIQRTEQRDSAMYRCASSSTGGTGELFFGEGSRLTVL.

The genes are TRBV2 and TRBJ1-3; D not resolved. V was trimmed by 4 bases and J by 3 bases, leaving 19 bases between them. Germline assignment: CDR1 SNHLY and CDR2 FYNNEI. The CDR3 is made up of 17 amino acids. This chain's CDR3 is CASSGPNAGLYGNTIYF. The CDR3 nucleotides are TGTGCCAGCAGTGGACCTAACGCAGGACTATATGGAAACACCATATATTTT.

The V and J genes are TRBV4-2 and TRBJ1-3; 9 nucleotides match TRBD1. The V gene end was trimmed by 1 base and the J gene end by 4 bases; junction bases not matched to a gene: 2. CDR3 length: 15 amino acids. The V gene's germline CDR1 is LGHNA and CDR2 YNFKEQ. The DNA of the CDR3 is TGTGCCAGCAGCCAAGGGGACAGGGCAGGAAACACCATATATTTT. Protein product: CASSQGDRAGNTIYF.

This sequence joins TRBV19 and TRBJ1-3; no reliable D call. This CDR3 is 13 amino acids long. Germline assignment: CDR1 LNHDA and CDR2 SQIVND (reference sequence). Trimming took 10 bases from V and 0 from J, leaving 10 bases between them. The CDR3 DNA reads TGTGCCACCGCGGAGGGCTCTGGAAACACCATATATTTT. As protein: CATAEGSGNTIYF. The full variable domain, completed using reference TRBV19 and TRBJ1-3, is DGGITQSPKYLFRKEGQNVTLSCEQNLNHDAMYWYRQDPGQGLRLIYYSQIVNDFQKGDIAEGYSVSREKKESFPLTVTSAQKNPTAFYLCATAEGSGNTIYFGEGSWLTVV.

V and J are TRBV3-1 (or the pseudogene TRBV3-2) and TRBJ1-1; maybe TRBD1 (6 bases). Germline loops: CDR1 LGHDT, CDR2 YNNKEL (reference sequence). The V gene lost 1 base and the J gene lost 4 bases, with 19 bases spanning the gap. CDR3 length equals 17 residues. The chain's CDR3 is CASSQGGRARGGTEAFF. The CDR3 DNA reads as TGTGCCAGCAGCCAAGGGGGCAGGGCCCGAGGGGGCACTGAAGCTTTCTTT.

The rearrangement uses TRBV7-9 and TRBJ2-3; the match to TRBD2 covers 7 bases. V trimming: 7 bases; J trimming: 1 base; junction bases outside the gene matches: 14. This CDR3 has 17 residues. CDR1 and CDR2 from the germline V gene are SEHNR and FQNEAQ (reference sequence). The CDR3 DNA is TGTGCCAGCACCCCCAGCGGGACGCAACTTCGCACAGATACGCAGTATTTT. It translates to CASTPSGTQLRTDTQYF. The full variable domain, with the rest looked up from reference TRBV7-9 and TRBJ2-3, is DTGVSQNPRHKITKRGQNVTFRCDPISEHNRLYWYRQTLGQGPEFLTYFQNEAQLEKSRLLSDRFSAERPKGSFSTLEIQRTEQGDSAMYLCASTPSGTQLRTDTQYFGPGTRLTVL.

This clone was counted between two and nine times. This chain uses TRBV15 with TRBJ2-1, with 9 bases matching TRBD2. The CDR3 covers 16 residues. Germline V CDR1 and CDR2: LNHNV, YYDKDF (reference sequence). Trimming cost V 3 bases and J 2 bases; bases outside gene matches: 5. In nucleotides, the CDR3 is TGTGCCACCAGCAGCAGTAGCGGGAGCGCCTACAATGAGCAGTTCTTC. Translation: CATSSSSGSAYNEQFF. Full variable domain (remainder filled in from reference TRBV15 and TRBJ2-1): DAMVIQNPRYQVTQFGKPVTLSCSQTLNHNVMYWYQQKSSQAPKLLFHYYDKDFNNEADTPDNFQSRRPNTSFCFLDIRSPGLGDTAMYLCATSSSSGSAYNEQFFGPGTRLTVL.

This clone was recorded once. The V call is TRBV28, the J call TRBJ1-5; 8 positions match TRBD1. In germline, CDR1 is MDHEN, CDR2 SYDVKM. The J segment lost 4 bases and the V segment lost 6 bases, leaving 5 bases of the junction unmatched. This CDR3 region has 14 residues. CDR3 in DNA: TGTGCCAGCAGACTAGGACAGGGTAATCAGCCCCAGCATTTT. Its protein is CASRLGQGNQPQHF.

This clone was observed once. The chain couples TRBV11-2 to TRBJ1-1, with a possible D match to TRBD1 (6 bases). Germline CDR1 reads SGHAT; CDR2 reads FQNNGV. V lost 1 base to trimming and J lost 1 base, with 10 bases between them. The CDR3 extends over 15 amino acids. The CDR3 DNA reads as TGTGCCAGCAGCTTAGTAGTACAGGGGAACACTGAAGCTTTCTTT. Protein product: CASSLVVQGNTEAFF. The whole variable domain, remainder taken from reference TRBV11-2 and TRBJ1-1, is EAGVAQSPRYKIIEKRQSVAFWCNPISGHATLYWYQQILGQGPKLLIQFQNNGVVDDSQLPKDRFSAERLKGVDSTLKIQPAKLEDSAVYLCASSLVVQGNTEAFFGQGTRLTVV.

The chain is built from TRBV13 and TRBJ2-3; no definite D call. This CDR3 has 17 amino acids. V lost 0 bases and J 0 bases, leaving 13 bases between the germline ends. Germline CDR1 and CDR2: PRHDT and FYEKMQ (reference sequence). The CDR3 sequence is CASSLGTLETSTDTQYF. As DNA, the CDR3 is TGTGCCAGCAGCTTAGGGACCTTAGAGACTAGCACAGATACGCAGTATTTT. The full variable domain, in which reference TRBV13 and TRBJ2-3 provide the parts outside the CDR3, is AAGVIQSPRHLIKEKRETATLKCYPIPRHDTVYWYQQGPGQDPQFLISFYEKMQSDKGSIPDRFSAQQFSDYHSELNMSSLELGDSALYFCASSLGTLETSTDTQYFGPGTRLTVL.

The rearrangement joins TRBV9 to TRBJ2-5; TRBD2 matches 10 bases. This CDR3 comprises 16 residues. Germline lookup yields CDR1 SGDLS and CDR2 YYNGEE. V shed 0 bases and J 5 bases; nucleotides not matched to a gene: 7. CDR3 coding DNA: TGTGCCAGCAGCGTAGGCCTAGCGGGAGTCTGGGAGACCCAGTACTTC. This codes for CASSVGLAGVWETQYF.

V gene TRBV30 combines with J gene TRBJ1-6, with 9 bases fitting TRBD1. Germline CDR1 GTSNPN, CDR2 SVGIG (reference sequence). Unmatched junction bases numbered 5, after V lost 2 bases and J lost 9 bases. The CDR3 runs 14 residues. This CDR3 reads CAWSLTGGSSPLHF. In nucleotides, the CDR3 is TGTGCCTGGAGTCTGACAGGGGGTAGTTCACCCCTCCACTTT.

This chain joins TRBV27 and TRBJ2-1; D perhaps matches TRBD2 (6 bases). CDR1 is MNHEY, CDR2 SMNVEV, per germline (reference sequence). The CDR3 loop spans 14 amino acids. V lost 6 bases and J lost 10, with 19 bases in between. Here the CDR3 reads CASSLYRESEEQFF. Written as DNA, the CDR3 is TGTGCCAGCAGCCTTTACCGGGAGTCTGAGGAGCAGTTCTTC.

The V and J genes are TRBV11-3 and TRBJ1-5, with 8 nucleotides matching TRBD1. Germline V gene sequence: CDR1 SGHNT, CDR2 YENEEA. Losses at the gene ends were 4 bases for V and 4 bases for J; bases not matched to a gene: 6. The CDR3 is 15 amino acids. The CDR3 spells CASSSADRANQPQHF. As DNA, the CDR3 is TGTGCCAGCAGCTCGGCGGACAGGGCGAATCAGCCCCAGCATTTT.

V usage is TRBV9 and J usage is TRBJ1-5; D remains ambiguous. Germline CDR1 is SGDLS and CDR2 is YYNGEE. CDR3 size: 14 residues. V gave up 0 bases and J gave up 5 bases, with 9 bases separating them. CDR3 coding DNA: TGTGCCAGCAGCGTAGGACCCGGAGATCAGCCCCAGCATTTT. Translating gives CASSVGPGDQPQHF. Based on the CDR3 plus reference TRBV9 and TRBJ1-5, the full variable domain is DSGVTQTPKHLITATGQRVTLRCSPRSGDLSVYWYQQSLDQGLQFLIQYYNGEERAKGNILERFSAQQFPDLHSELNLSSLELGDSALYFCASSVGPGDQPQHFGDGTRLSIL.

This sequence joins TRBV6-2 or TRBV6-3 and TRBJ2-1, with TRBD2 identical over 16 bases. This CDR3 is built from 16 residues. Looked up from germline, CDR1 is MNHEY and CDR2 is SVGEGT. The ends lost 2 bases at V and 6 bases at J; junction bases unmatched: 1. As DNA, the CDR3 is TGTGCCAGCAGTTACGGGACTAGCGGGAGGGCCAATGAGCAGTTCTTC. Its translation is CASSYGTSGRANEQFF.

This clone has only one observation. J is TRBJ1-5 and V is TRBV6-5, with D perhaps matching TRBD1 (5 bases). The CDR3 runs 15 residues. CDR1 is MNHEY, CDR2 SVGAGI, per germline. V lost 6 bases and J lost 5, with 17 bases in between. In DNA, the CDR3 is TGTGCCAGCAGACGTAATTTGGGGGGATATCAGCCCCAGCATTTT. Translating it yields CASRRNLGGYQPQHF.

The V call is TRBV12-5, the J call TRBJ2-2; 7 nucleotides align to TRBD1. This CDR3 spans 14 amino acids. With 6 bases clipped from V and 4 bases from J, the junction kept 5 bases outside the gene matches. Germline lookup yields CDR1 LGHNT and CDR2 FRNRAP. CDR3 DNA: TGTGCTAGTGGCCCGACAGGGATCACCGGGGAGCTGTTTTTT. Residues: CASGPTGITGELFF.